This record covers a single TCR beta chain. Seattle patient enrollment occurred during active infection, with longitudinal follow-up thereafter. These data belong to a study of blood T cell repertoires in COVID-19. Study in general: Sample material is recorded as cDNA or gDNA derived from T cells, B-cell-depleted T cells, or PBMCs.

The CDR3 extends over 14 amino acids. CDR1 is SGHTA and CDR2 is FQGNSA in the germline V gene. V lost 0 bases, J lost 2 bases, and 7 bases lay in between. Original processing notes: Reference gene primer amplification gave nucleated cell count estimates. The protocol was immunoSEQ multiplex PCR, while the TCRdb copy is restricted to in-frame clones and leaves out a portion. V and J calls and clone size are copied from that table; D and trimming were computed from the DNA. The sample holds under 250,000 clones; over 75% are singletons and the top ten take roughly a sixth. The rearrangement joins TRBV7-2 to TRBJ1-2; the D is unclear. Sequenced sample: peripheral blood. This TCR derives from a man aged 50-59 years with COVID-19, enrolled during active disease. Written as DNA, the CDR3 is TGTGCCAGCAGCTTAGCGCCGGGGAACTATGGCTACACCTTC. It translates to CASSLAPGNYGYTF.